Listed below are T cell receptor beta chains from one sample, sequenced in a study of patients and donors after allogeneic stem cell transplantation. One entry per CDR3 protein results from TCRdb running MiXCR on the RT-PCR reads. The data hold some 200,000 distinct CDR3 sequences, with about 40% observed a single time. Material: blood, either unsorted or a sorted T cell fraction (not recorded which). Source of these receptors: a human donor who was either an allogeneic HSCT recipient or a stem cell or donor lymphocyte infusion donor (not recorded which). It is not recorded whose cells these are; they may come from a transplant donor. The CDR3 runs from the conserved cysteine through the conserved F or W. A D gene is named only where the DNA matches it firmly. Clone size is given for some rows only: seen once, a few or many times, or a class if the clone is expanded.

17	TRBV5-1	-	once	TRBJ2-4	CASSEDRRKSTKNIQYF	TGCGCCAGCAGCGAAGACAGGCGAAAGTCGACCAAAAACATTCAGTACTTC
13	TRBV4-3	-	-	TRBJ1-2	CASSWYENYGYTF	TGCGCCAGCAGCTGGTACGAAAACTATGGCTACACCTTC
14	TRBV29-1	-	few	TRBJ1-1	CSVTPRVADTEAFF	TGCAGCGTAACTCCTAGGGTGGCGGACACTGAAGCTTTCTTT
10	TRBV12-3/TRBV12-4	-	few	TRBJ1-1	CASGPAQEAF	TGTGCCAGCGGACCCGCCCAGGAGGCTTTT
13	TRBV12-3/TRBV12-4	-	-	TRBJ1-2	CASSFGPLYGYTF	TGTGCCAGCAGTTTTGGACCCCTCTATGGCTACACCTTC
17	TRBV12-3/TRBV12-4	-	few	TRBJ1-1	CASSLGPPPTANTEAFF	TGTGCCAGCAGTTTAGGTCCCCCCCCGACAGCCAACACTGAAGCTTTCTTT
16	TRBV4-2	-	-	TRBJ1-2	CASSQDTQGIGYGYTF	TGTGCCAGCAGCCAAGATACCCAGGGGATTGGCTATGGCTACACCTTC
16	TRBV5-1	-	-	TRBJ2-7	CASSLSWVDRTYEQYF	TGCGCCAGCAGCTTGAGCTGGGTGGACAGAACCTACGAGCAGTACTTC
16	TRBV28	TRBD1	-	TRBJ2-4	CASSLLWDRDQNIQYF	TGTGCCAGCAGTTTACTTTGGGACAGGGATCAAAACATTCAGTACTTC
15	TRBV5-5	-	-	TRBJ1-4	CASSDDGVYNEKLFF	TGTGCCAGCAGCGACGACGGGGTATATAATGAAAAACTGTTTTTT
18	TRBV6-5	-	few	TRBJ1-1	CASSYSPVRVLEPTEAFF	TGTGCCAGCAGTTACTCGCCCGTCCGGGTCCTCGAACCCACTGAAGCTTTCTTT
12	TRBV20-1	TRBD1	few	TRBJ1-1	CSAYIGQGDAFF	TGCAGTGCTTATATAGGACAGGGAGACGCTTTCTTT
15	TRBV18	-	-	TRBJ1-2	CASSPESRGDFGYTF	TGTGCCAGCTCACCAGAATCCAGGGGAGATTTTGGCTACACCTTC
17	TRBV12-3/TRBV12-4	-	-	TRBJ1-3	CASSLGVNLNSGNTIYF	TGTGCCAGCAGTTTGGGGGTTAATCTGAACTCTGGAAACACCATATATTTT
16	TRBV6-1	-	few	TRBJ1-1	CASTSPGTRTGTEAFF	TGTGCCAGCACCAGTCCCGGGACGCGAACCGGCACTGAAGCTTTCTTT
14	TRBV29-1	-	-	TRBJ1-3	CSVGRGVDGNTIYF	TGCAGCGTTGGAAGGGGAGTGGATGGAAACACCATATATTTT
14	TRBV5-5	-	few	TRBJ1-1	CASNNEAGQPGAFF	TGTGCCAGCAACAACGAAGCAGGTCAACCGGGAGCTTTCTTT
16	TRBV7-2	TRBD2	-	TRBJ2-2	CASSLATAGVTGELFF	TGTGCCAGCAGCTTAGCGACCGCGGGGGTTACCGGGGAGCTGTTTTTT
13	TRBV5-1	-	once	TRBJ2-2	CASSSQDGGELFF	TGCGCCAGCAGCTCACAGGATGGCGGGGAGCTGTTTTTT
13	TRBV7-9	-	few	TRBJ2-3	CASSLFSSDTQYF	TGTGCCAGCAGCTTATTTTCATCAGATACGCAGTATTTT
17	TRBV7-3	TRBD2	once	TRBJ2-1	CASSIELSGSSYNEQFF	TGTGCCAGCAGCATCGAGCTGAGCGGGAGCTCCTACAATGAGCAGTTCTTC
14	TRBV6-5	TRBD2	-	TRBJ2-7	CASSTGLADYEQYF	TGTGCCAGCAGTACCGGACTAGCGGACTACGAGCAGTACTTC
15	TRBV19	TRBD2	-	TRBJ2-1	CASTLLADTYNEQFF	TGTGCCAGTACCTTACTAGCGGATACCTACAATGAGCAGTTCTTC
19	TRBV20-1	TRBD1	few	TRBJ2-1	CSARSGTAAIQPPYNEQFF	TGCAGTGCTAGGTCGGGGACAGCGGCCATCCAACCCCCCTACAATGAGCAGTTCTTC
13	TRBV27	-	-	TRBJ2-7	CAGSTTGLNEQYF	TGTGCCGGCAGCACCACAGGTTTAAACGAGCAGTACTTC
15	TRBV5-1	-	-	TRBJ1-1	CASSESPGENTEAFF	TGCGCCAGCAGCGAATCCCCAGGAGAAAACACTGAAGCTTTCTTT
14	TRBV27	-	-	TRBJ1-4	CASSLLGEREKLFF	TGTGCCAGCAGTTTACTGGGAGAACGGGAAAAACTGTTTTTT
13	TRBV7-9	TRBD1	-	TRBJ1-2	CASSATGPLLNTF	TGTGCCAGCAGTGCGACAGGGCCCCTCCTAAACACCTTC
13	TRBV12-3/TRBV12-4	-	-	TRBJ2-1	CASRAAGRDEQFF	TGTGCCAGCAGAGCCGCGGGGCGGGATGAGCAGTTCTTC
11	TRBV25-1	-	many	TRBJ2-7	CASSGLYEQYF	TGTGCCAGCAGTGGGTTATACGAGCAGTACTTC
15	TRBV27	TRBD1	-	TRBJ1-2	CASSLRGDSSYGYTF	TGTGCCAGCAGTTTACGAGGGGACAGCTCATATGGCTACACCTTC